This T cell receptor beta chain was identified during a study of T cells after yellow fever vaccination. Trimming removed 2 bases at V and 0 bases at J, with 1 base between. Germline V gene lookup returns CDR1 LGHNA and CDR2 YSLEER. CDR3 length: 13 residues. TCRdb ran MiXCR on the 5' RACE reads and lists one entry per CDR3 protein. This table has under 55,000 distinct CDR3 sequences, 6.8% appearing once. The sequences come from CD8+ T cells not binding an NS4B(214-222) dextramer, sorted from PBMCs, collected 45 days after the yellow fever booster vaccination. This TCR derives from a young man who received the YFV17D yellow fever vaccine. The chain is built from TRBV4-3 and TRBJ2-2, with D hard to call. Here the CDR3 DNA reads TGCGCCAGCAGCCAACCGAACACCGGGGAGCTGTTTTTT. Translated, it gives CASSQPNTGELFF.